A selection of T cell receptor beta chains follows, all from one sample in a study of T cells in Graves' hyperthyroidism and ophthalmopathy. TCRdb re-analysed the multiplex PCR reads in MiXCR, keeping a single row per CDR3 protein. The sample consists of hundreds of thousands of distinct CDR3 sequences, 14% of them appearing once. The sample comprised blood. The receptors come from a woman younger than 35 with Graves' hyperthyroidism. Each CDR3 is given with its conserved first and last residue. The size field is filled for only some rows; it gives once, few, many or a size class.

CSASSRLLDQPQHF,TRBV20-1,many,14,TRBJ1-5
CASSLKGYGYTF,TRBV2,many,12,TRBJ1-2
CSATDEGRVRNQPQHF,TRBV20-1,many,16,TRBJ1-5
CSARLRSGANYGYTF,TRBV20-1,many,15,TRBJ1-2
CASSQDRLVANTGELFF,TRBV4-1,-,17,TRBJ2-2
CASSSPGREFLNEQFF,TRBV28,few,16,TRBJ2-1
CASSPTDSPRGYTF,TRBV19,-,14,TRBJ1-2
CSAITTGDWTYEQYF,TRBV20-1,many,15,TRBJ2-7
CASSQNTGGAGTEAFF,TRBV18,-,16,TRBJ1-1
CATSPGQRTDTQYF,TRBV11-2,many,14,TRBJ2-3
CASSEVGGWVEQYF,TRBV25-1,many,14,TRBJ2-7
CSVDGIQLSSYNEQFF,TRBV29-1,-,16,TRBJ2-1
CATSRKTSGSYNEQFF,TRBV15,few,16,TRBJ2-1
CSAREDGPSSYNEQFF,TRBV20-1,many,16,TRBJ2-1
CASSSQQGRDYNEQFF,TRBV7-9,many,16,TRBJ2-1
CASSQPLRDSEQYF,TRBV4-1,-,14,TRBJ2-3
CASSSGTGNGYTF,TRBV13,many,13,TRBJ1-2
CASSFFYSGAPPSYEQYF,TRBV28,few,18,TRBJ2-7
CASSLTRARAYNEQFF,TRBV18,few,16,TRBJ2-1
CASKGAGASYNEQFF,TRBV11-2,many,15,TRBJ2-1
CASSPFLAGAREQYF,TRBV11-2,few,15,TRBJ2-7
CASSQDSPPVYEQYF,TRBV6-1,many,15,TRBJ2-7
CASSLGTARNYGYTF,TRBV7-9,few,15,TRBJ1-2
CAISGSGRGLKYEQYF,TRBV10-3,-,16,TRBJ2-7
CASSWTGLLAGNTIYF,TRBV12-3/TRBV12-4,few,16,TRBJ1-3
CASSFYRGEQYF,TRBV28,many,12,TRBJ2-7
CASSVGGGGTEAFF,TRBV9,many,14,TRBJ1-1
CASSRNSPKETQYF,TRBV13,many,14,TRBJ2-5
CSVGTAGALQHF,TRBV29-1,few,12,TRBJ1-5
CASSLLTSGPYEQYF,TRBV5-4,few,15,TRBJ2-7
CASSSNSGRANEQLF,TRBV27,-,15,TRBJ2-1
CASSPGGGSYGYTF,TRBV9,many,14,TRBJ1-2
CASSLEQGVDYGYTF,TRBV5-6,many,15,TRBJ1-2
CASSVATSGRGADTQYF,TRBV9,-,17,TRBJ2-3
CASSPGPSGGESTDTQYF,TRBV12-3/TRBV12-4,many,18,TRBJ2-3
CASSQGEAIYEQYF,TRBV14,many,14,TRBJ2-7
CASSYSHYSEKLFF,TRBV6-5,-,14,TRBJ1-4
CASSYYGPQETQYF,TRBV6-2/TRBV6-3,few,14,TRBJ2-5
CSGGGQGSTQYF,TRBV29-1,few,12,TRBJ2-5
CASSLAVHAGETQYF,TRBV12-3/TRBV12-4,many,15,TRBJ2-5
CASSGSGTAKTYEQYF,TRBV9,many,16,TRBJ2-7
CASSQAVFISGNTIYF,TRBV4-3,few,16,TRBJ1-3
CASSQELEQYF,TRBV3-1,many,11,TRBJ2-7
CAWRGDSHGYTF,TRBV30,many,12,TRBJ1-2
CASSTGGPIPSYNEQFF,TRBV19,-,17,TRBJ2-1
CSVDWSISGATQYF,TRBV29-1,many,14,TRBJ2-3
CAISESGPTPDTQYF,TRBV10-3,many,15,TRBJ2-3
CVSGSPYEQYF,TRBV28,-,11,TRBJ2-7
CASSLVSQGSYEQYF,TRBV5-1,-,15,TRBJ2-7
CASSPSMGKYRANEQFF,TRBV11-1,-,17,TRBJ2-1
CASSFQAGGGTEQYF,TRBV7-2,many,15,TRBJ2-7
CAIRTPGHANNEQFF,TRBV10-3,-,15,TRBJ2-1
CASSLPTGGNVTQYF,TRBV7-9,few,15,TRBJ2-5